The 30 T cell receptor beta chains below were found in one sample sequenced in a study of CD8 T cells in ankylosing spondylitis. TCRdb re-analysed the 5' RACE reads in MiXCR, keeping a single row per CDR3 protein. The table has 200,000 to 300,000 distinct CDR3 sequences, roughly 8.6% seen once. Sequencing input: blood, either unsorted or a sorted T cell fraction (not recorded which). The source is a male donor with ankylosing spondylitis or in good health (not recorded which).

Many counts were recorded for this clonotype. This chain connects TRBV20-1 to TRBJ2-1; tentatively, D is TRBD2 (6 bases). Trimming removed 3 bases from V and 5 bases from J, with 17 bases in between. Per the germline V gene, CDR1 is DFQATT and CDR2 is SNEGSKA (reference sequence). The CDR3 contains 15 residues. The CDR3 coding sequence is TGCAGTGCTAGGAAAATAGGCGGGACCCACAATGAGCAGTTCTTC. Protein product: CSARKIGGTHNEQFF.

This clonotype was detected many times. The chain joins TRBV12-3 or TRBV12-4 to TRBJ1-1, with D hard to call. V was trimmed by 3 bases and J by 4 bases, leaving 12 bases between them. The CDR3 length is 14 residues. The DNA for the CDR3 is TGTGCCAGCAGTTTTAGAGGATTGGGCACTGAAGCTTTCTTT. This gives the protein CASSFRGLGTEAFF.

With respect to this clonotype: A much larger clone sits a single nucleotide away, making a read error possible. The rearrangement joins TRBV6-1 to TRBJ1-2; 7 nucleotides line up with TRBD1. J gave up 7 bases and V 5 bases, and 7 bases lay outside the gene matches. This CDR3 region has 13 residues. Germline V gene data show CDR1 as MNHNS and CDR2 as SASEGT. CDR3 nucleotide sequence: TGTGCCAGCAGTCGACAGGGCTCGTGTGGCTACACCTTC. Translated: CASSRQGSCGYTF.

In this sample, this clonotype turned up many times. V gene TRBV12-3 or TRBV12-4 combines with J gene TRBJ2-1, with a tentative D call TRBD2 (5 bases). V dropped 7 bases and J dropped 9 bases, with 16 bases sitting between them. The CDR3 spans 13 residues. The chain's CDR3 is CASILRGSGEQFF. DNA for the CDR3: TGTGCCAGCATCCTTCGGGGTTCCGGTGAGCAGTTCTTC.

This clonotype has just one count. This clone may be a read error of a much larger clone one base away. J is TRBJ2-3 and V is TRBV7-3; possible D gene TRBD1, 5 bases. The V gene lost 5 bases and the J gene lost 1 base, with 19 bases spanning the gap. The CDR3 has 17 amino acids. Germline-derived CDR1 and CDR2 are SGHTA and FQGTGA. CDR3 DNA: TGTGCCAGCAGCCCCAGAAGGGCAGGGAAAGGCACAGATACGCAGTATTTT. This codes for CASSPRRAGKGTDTQYF.

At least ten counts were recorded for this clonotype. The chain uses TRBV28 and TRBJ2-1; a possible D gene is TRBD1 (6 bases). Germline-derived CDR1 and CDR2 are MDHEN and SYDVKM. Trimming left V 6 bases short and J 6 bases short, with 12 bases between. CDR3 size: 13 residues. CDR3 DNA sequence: TGTGCCAGCAGCTTAGGACAGCCCAATGAGCAGTTCTTC. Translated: CASSLGQPNEQFF. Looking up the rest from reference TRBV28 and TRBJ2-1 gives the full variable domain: DVKVTQSSRYLVKRTGEKVFLECVQDMDHENMFWYRQDPGLGLRLIYFSYDVKMKEKGDIPEGYSVSREKKERFSLILESASTNQTSMYLCASSLGQPNEQFFGPGTRLTVL.

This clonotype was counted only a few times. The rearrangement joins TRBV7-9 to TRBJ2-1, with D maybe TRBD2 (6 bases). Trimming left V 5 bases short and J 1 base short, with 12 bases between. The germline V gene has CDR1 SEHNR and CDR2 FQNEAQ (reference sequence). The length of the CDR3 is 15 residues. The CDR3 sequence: CASSATGGSYNEQFF. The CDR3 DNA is TGTGCCAGCAGCGCCACCGGGGGTTCCTACAATGAGCAGTTCTTC.

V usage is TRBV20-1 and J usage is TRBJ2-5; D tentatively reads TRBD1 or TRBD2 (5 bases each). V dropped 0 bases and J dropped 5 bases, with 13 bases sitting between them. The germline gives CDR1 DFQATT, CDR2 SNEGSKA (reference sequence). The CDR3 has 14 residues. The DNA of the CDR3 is TGCAGTGCTAGAGATAGGGGACCGGGGGAGACCCAGTACTTC. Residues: CSARDRGPGETQYF.

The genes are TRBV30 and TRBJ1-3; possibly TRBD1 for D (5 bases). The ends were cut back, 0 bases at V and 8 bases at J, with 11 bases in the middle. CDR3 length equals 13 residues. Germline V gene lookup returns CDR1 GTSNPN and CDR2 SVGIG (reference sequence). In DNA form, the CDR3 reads TGTGCCTGGAGTGTTGGAGTAGGGGACACCATATATTTT. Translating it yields CAWSVGVGDTIYF.

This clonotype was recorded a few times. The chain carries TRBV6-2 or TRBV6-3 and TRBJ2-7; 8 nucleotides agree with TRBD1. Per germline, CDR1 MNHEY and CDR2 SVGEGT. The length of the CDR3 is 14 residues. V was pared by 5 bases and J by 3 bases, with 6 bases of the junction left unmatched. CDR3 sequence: CASSAGQGDYEQYF. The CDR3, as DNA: TGTGCCAGCAGTGCCGGACAGGGTGACTACGAGCAGTACTTC.

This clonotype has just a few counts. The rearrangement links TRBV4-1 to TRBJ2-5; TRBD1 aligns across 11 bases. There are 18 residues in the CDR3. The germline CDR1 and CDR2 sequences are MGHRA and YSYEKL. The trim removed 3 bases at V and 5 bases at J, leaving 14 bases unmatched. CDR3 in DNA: TGCGCCAGCAGCCACTCCGGACAGGGGGCAGGGTTGCCCGAGACCCAGTACTTC. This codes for CASSHSGQGAGLPETQYF.

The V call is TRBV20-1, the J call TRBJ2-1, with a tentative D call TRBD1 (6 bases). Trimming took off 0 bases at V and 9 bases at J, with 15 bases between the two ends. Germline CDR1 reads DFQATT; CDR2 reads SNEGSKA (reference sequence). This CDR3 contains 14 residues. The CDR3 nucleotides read TGCAGTGCTAGAGATGGGTTAAGAGGGGGTGAGCAGTTCTTC. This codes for CSARDGLRGGEQFF.

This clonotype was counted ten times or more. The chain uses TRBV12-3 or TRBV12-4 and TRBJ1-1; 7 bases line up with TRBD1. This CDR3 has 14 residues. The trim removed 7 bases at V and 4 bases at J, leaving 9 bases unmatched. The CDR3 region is CASTATGWATEAFF. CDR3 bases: TGTGCCAGCACCGCGACAGGGTGGGCCACTGAAGCTTTCTTT.

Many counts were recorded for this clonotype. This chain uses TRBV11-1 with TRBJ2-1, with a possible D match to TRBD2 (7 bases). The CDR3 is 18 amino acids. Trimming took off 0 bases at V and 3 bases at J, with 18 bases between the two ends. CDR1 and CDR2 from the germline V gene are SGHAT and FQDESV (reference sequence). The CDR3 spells CASSLALGRGGFYNEQFF. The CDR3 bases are TGTGCCAGCAGCTTAGCCCTTGGTAGGGGGGGCTTCTACAATGAGCAGTTCTTC.

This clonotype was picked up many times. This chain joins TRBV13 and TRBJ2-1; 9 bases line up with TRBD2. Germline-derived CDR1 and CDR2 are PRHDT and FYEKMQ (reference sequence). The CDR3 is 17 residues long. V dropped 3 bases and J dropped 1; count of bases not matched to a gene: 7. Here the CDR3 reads CASSFSETSGSYNEQFF. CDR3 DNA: TGTGCCAGCAGCTTCTCCGAGACTAGCGGTTCCTACAATGAGCAGTTCTTC.

The CDR3 DNA reads as TGTGCCAGCTCACCATTCCGAGACGAGCAGTACTTC. Its translation: CASSPFRDEQYF. The chain uses TRBV18 and TRBJ2-7; D not resolved. V dropped 2 bases and J dropped 5 bases, with 7 bases sitting between them. CDR3 length: 12 residues. The germline CDR1 and CDR2 sequences are KGHSH and LQKENI.

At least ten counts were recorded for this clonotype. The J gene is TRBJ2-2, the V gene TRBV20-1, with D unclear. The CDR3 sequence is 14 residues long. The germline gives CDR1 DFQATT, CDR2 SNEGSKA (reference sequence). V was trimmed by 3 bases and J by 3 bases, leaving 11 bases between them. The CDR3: CSASGVKYTGELFF. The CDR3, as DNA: TGCAGTGCTAGCGGAGTTAAATACACCGGGGAGCTGTTTTTT.

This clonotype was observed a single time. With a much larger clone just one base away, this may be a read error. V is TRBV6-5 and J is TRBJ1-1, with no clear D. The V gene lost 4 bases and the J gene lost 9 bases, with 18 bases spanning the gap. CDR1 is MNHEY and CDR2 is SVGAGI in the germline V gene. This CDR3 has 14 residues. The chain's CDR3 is CASSSSRMLGKAFF. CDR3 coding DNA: TGTGCCAGCAGTTCCTCCAGGATGTTAGGGAAAGCTTTCTTT.

CDR3 bases: TGTGCCAGCAGCTTACTGGCGCCGGACAGGGATTCACCCCTCCACTTT. It yields the protein CASSLLAPDRDSPLHF. The genes are TRBV7-6 and TRBJ1-6, with 8 nucleotides matching TRBD1. CDR1 and CDR2 (germline): SGHVS, FNYEAQ. This CDR3 is 16 amino acids long. J lost 8 bases, V lost 2 bases, and 8 bases had no gene match.

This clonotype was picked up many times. CDR3 loop: CASSGLVGNEQFF. CDR3 DNA sequence: TGTGCCAGCAGCGGCCTAGTTGGCAATGAGCAGTTCTTC. The rearrangement uses TRBV12-3 or TRBV12-4 and TRBJ2-1; D is uncertain. This CDR3 contains 13 residues. V dropped 6 bases and J dropped 6 bases, with 12 bases sitting between them.

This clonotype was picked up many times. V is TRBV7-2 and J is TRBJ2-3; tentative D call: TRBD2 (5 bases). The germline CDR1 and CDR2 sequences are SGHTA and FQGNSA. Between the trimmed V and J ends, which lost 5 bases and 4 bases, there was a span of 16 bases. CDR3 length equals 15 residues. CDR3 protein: CASSPSPLASDTQYF. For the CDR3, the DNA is TGTGCCAGCAGCCCTAGCCCCCTAGCTTCAGATACGCAGTATTTT.

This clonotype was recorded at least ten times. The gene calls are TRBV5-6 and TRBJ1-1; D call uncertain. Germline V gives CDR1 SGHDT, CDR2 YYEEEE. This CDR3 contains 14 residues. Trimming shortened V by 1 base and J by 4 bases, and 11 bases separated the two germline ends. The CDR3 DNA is TGTGCCAGCAGCTTGTCAGCAGGTAGCACTGAAGCTTTCTTT. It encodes CASSLSAGSTEAFF.

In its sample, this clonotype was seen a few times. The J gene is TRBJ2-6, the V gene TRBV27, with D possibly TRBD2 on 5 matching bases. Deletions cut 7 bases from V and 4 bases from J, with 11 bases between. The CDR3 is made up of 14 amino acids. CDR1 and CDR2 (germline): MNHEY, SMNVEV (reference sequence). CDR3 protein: CASKEGAGANVLTF. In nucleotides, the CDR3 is TGTGCCAGCAAAGAGGGTGCAGGGGCCAACGTCCTGACTTTC.

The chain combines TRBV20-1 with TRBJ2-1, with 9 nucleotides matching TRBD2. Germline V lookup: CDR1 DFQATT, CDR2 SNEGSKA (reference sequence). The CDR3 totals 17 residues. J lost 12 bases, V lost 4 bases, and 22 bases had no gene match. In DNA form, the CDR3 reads TGCAGTGCTACTGACCCGTCTCTAGCGGGATACCAAAATCTGCAGTTCTTC. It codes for CSATDPSLAGYQNLQFF.

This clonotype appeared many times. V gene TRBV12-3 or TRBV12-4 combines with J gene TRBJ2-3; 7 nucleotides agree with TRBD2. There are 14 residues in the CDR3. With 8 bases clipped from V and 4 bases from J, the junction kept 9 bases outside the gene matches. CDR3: CASYESGVADTQYF. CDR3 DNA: TGTGCCAGCTACGAAAGCGGGGTGGCAGATACGCAGTATTTT.

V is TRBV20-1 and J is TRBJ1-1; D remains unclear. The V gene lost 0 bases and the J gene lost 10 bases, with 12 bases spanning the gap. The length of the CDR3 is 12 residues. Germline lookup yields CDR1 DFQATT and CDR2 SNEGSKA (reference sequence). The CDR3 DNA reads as TGCAGTGCTAGAGATCAAACCACAGCAGCTTTCTTT. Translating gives CSARDQTTAAFF.

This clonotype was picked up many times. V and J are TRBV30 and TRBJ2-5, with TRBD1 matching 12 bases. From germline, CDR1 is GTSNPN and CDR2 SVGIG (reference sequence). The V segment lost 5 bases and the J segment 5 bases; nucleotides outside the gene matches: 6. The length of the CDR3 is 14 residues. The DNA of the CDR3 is TGTGCCTGGGATGGGACAGGGGGCCGGGAGACCCAGTACTTC. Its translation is CAWDGTGGRETQYF.

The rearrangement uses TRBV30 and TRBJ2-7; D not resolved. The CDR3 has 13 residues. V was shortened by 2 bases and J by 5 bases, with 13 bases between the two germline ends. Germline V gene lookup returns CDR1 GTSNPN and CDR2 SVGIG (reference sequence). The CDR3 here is CAWSWAEENEQYF. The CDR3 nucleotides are TGTGCCTGGAGTTGGGCAGAGGAGAACGAGCAGTACTTC.

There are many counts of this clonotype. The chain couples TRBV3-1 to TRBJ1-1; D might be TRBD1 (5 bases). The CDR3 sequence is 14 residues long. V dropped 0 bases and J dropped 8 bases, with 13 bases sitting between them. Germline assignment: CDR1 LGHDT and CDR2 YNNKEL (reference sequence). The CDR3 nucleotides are TGTGCCAGCAGCCAAGATCTCGGGGGTTCCGAAGCTTTCTTT. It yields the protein CASSQDLGGSEAFF. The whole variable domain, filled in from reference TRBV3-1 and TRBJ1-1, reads DTAVSQTPKYLVTQMGNDKSIKCEQNLGHDTMYWYKQDSKKFLKIMFSYNNKELIINETVPNRFSPKSPDKAHLNLHINSLELGDSAVYFCASSQDLGGSEAFFGQGTRLTVV.

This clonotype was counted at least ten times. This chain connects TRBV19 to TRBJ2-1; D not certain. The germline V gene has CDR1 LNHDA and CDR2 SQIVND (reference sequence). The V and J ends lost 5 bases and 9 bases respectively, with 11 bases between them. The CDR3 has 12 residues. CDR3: CASSLGPVEQFF. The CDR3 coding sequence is TGTGCCAGTAGTCTTGGTCCGGTTGAGCAGTTCTTC.